Presented here are 28 T cell receptor beta chains from one specimen sequenced in a study of Tregs in tolerant kidney transplant recipients. Profiling relied on immunoSEQ multiplex PCR, and the TCRdb table lists in-frame clones only, not all of them. Of tens of thousands of clones listed, about 90% are singletons. The sample comprised Tregs from blood. The receptors here all came from a human donor in good health.

This chain connects TRBV18 to TRBJ1-2; TRBD1 might be the D (5 bases). V lost 2 bases, J lost 1 base, and 11 bases lay in between. From germline, CDR1 is KGHSH and CDR2 LQKENI. CDR3 length equals 15 residues. The CDR3 protein is CASSPLQEVNYGYTF. Written as DNA, the CDR3 is TGTGCCAGCTCACCATTACAGGAAGTTAACTATGGCTACACCTTC.

The chain recombines TRBV19 with TRBJ1-1; possibly TRBD1 for D (6 bases). Trimming left V 4 bases short and J 4 bases short, with 16 bases between. This CDR3 has 15 residues. In germline, CDR1 is LNHDA, CDR2 SQIVND (reference sequence). The CDR3 sequence is CASSNGQPWGTEAFF. CDR3 in DNA: TGTGCCAGTAGTAACGGACAGCCCTGGGGCACTGAAGCTTTCTTT.

The rearrangement uses TRBV19 and TRBJ2-2, with a weak D call TRBD2 (6 bases). V was pared by 3 bases and J by 7 bases, with 18 bases between. CDR3 size: 16 residues. Germline V gives CDR1 LNHDA, CDR2 SQIVND (reference sequence). For the CDR3, the DNA is TGTGCCAGTAGTATTCGGTTCGGGAGCGCGGGCGGGGAGCTGTTTTTT. It codes for CASSIRFGSAGGELFF.

The V and J genes are TRBV4-1 and TRBJ1-2; 9 bases are shared with TRBD1. Germline assignment: CDR1 MGHRA and CDR2 YSYEKL. The ends lost 1 base at V and 8 bases at J; junction bases unmatched: 8. The CDR3 length is 15 residues. The CDR3 sequence: CASSQGDRVVWGYTF. CDR3 nucleotide sequence: TGCGCCAGCAGCCAAGGGGACAGGGTCGTTTGGGGCTACACCTTC.

This clone has only a few counts. The V and J genes are TRBV4-1 and TRBJ1-5; D possibly corresponds to TRBD1 (6 bases). Germline V gene data show CDR1 as MGHRA and CDR2 as YSYEKL. This CDR3 has 14 amino acids. V lost 4 bases to trimming and J lost 9 bases, with 16 bases between them. The CDR3 DNA follows: TGCGCCAGCAGCCCGGGACATATCCCTACGCCCCAGCATTTT. Its protein is CASSPGHIPTPQHF.

The V gene is TRBV6-6, the J gene TRBJ2-5; the D gene is possibly TRBD2 (6 bases). The DNA end is a closer match to TRBJ2-7, so the J assignment may be wrong. The CDR3 extends over 15 amino acids. Germline assignment: CDR1 MNHNY and CDR2 SVGAGI (reference sequence). CDR3 in DNA: TGTGCCAGCAGTTACAGCGGCGGGGTCTCCTACGAGCAGTACTTC. Translation: CASSYSGGVSYEQYF.

The chain is built from TRBV30 and TRBJ2-7, with a possible D match to TRBD2 (5 bases). V lost 3 bases and J 3 bases, leaving 12 bases between the germline ends. The CDR3 spans 13 residues. In germline, CDR1 is GTSNPN, CDR2 SVGIG (reference sequence). The CDR3 bases are TGTGCCTGGAGGGACTGGAAAAGCTACGAGCAGTACTTC. It specifies CAWRDWKSYEQYF.

The CDR3 DNA reads TGTGCCAGCAGTTACCACGGTCTCTTTTCACCCCTCCACTTT. Translating it yields CASSYHGLFSPLHF. The chain couples TRBV6-5 to TRBJ1-6; D unresolved. Looked up from germline, CDR1 is MNHEY and CDR2 is SVGAGI. The CDR3 has 14 amino acids. V lost 2 bases and J 9 bases, leaving 11 bases between the germline ends.

The chain is built from TRBV19 and TRBJ1-4; D is uncertain. The CDR3 runs 15 residues. V lost 7 bases, J lost 1 base, and 13 bases lay in between. Germline V lookup: CDR1 LNHDA, CDR2 SQIVND (reference sequence). CDR3 residues: CASTVSAVTNEKLFF. The CDR3 coding sequence is TGTGCCAGTACAGTCAGTGCCGTAACTAATGAAAAACTGTTTTTT.

This chain links TRBV4-1 with TRBJ2-7; perhaps TRBD1 as D (6 bases). Trimming took off 1 base at V and 3 bases at J, with 10 bases between the two ends. CDR1 and CDR2 (germline): MGHRA, YSYEKL. This CDR3 spans 14 amino acids. CDR3 DNA sequence: TGCGCCAGCAGCCAAGGGGGACACCTCTACGAGCAGTACTTC. This translates into CASSQGGHLYEQYF.

CDR3 amino acids: CASSLWTGRETQYF. In DNA, the CDR3 is TGTGCCAGCAGCCTCTGGACAGGTCGGGAGACCCAGTACTTC. This chain links TRBV4-2 with TRBJ2-5, with 7 bases that match TRBD1. The ends lost 4 bases at V and 5 bases at J; junction bases unmatched: 7. The CDR3 loop spans 14 amino acids. The germline V gene encodes CDR1 LGHNA and CDR2 YNFKEQ.

The CDR3 here is CATKGGGEQYF. In nucleotides, the CDR3 is TGTGCCACCAAGGGGGGCGGCGAGCAGTACTTC. V and J are TRBV15 and TRBJ2-7; the D gene could be TRBD1 or TRBD2 (6 bases each). Germline CDR1 reads LNHNV; CDR2 reads YYDKDF (reference sequence). This CDR3 spans 11 amino acids. The ends were cut back, 7 bases at V and 6 bases at J, with 10 bases in the middle.

The chain uses TRBV5-1 and TRBJ2-3, with TRBD2 identical over 8 bases. The V gene end was trimmed by 4 bases and the J gene end by 0 bases; junction bases not matched to a gene: 7. Germline V gene data show CDR1 as SGHRS and CDR2 as YFSETQ. CDR3 size: 16 residues. The DNA of the CDR3 is TGCGCCAGCAGCGTACAGCGGGGGCCGAGCACAGATACGCAGTATTTT. It is translated as CASSVQRGPSTDTQYF.

The chain employs TRBV2 and TRBJ1-5; D perhaps matches TRBD1 (5 bases). Trimming stripped 7 bases from V and 2 bases from J, with 15 bases between. The germline V gene encodes CDR1 SNHLY and CDR2 FYNNEI. The CDR3 is made up of 15 amino acids. CDR3 in DNA: TGTGCCAGCACCCTAACCCGGGACGGCAATCAGCCCCAGCATTTT. The encoded protein is CASTLTRDGNQPQHF. Looking up the rest from reference TRBV2 and TRBJ1-5 gives the full variable domain: EPEVTQTPSHQVTQMGQEVILRCVPISNHLYFYWYRQILGQKVEFLVSFYNNEISEKSEIFDDQFSVERPDGSNFTLKIRSTKLEDSAMYFCASTLTRDGNQPQHFGDGTRLSIL.

CDR3 region: CASSLAWGGNTGELFF. CDR3 nucleotides: TGCGCCAGCAGCTTGGCCTGGGGGGGAAACACCGGGGAGCTGTTTTTT. The rearrangement uses TRBV5-1 and TRBJ2-2; 7 nucleotides line up with TRBD2. With 0 bases clipped from V and 2 bases from J, the junction kept 4 bases outside the gene matches. CDR3 length: 16 amino acids. Germline V lookup: CDR1 SGHRS, CDR2 YFSETQ.

The CDR3 sequence: CASSYRQVLGNTEAFF. As DNA, the CDR3 is TGTGCCAGCAGCTATAGACAGGTTTTAGGGAACACTGAAGCTTTCTTT. The rearrangement links TRBV5-6 to TRBJ1-1, with D perhaps TRBD1 (6 bases). With 3 bases removed from V and 1 base from J, the gap between germline ends came to 16 bases. Germline-derived CDR1 and CDR2 are SGHDT and YYEEEE. This CDR3 is 16 amino acids long.

The chain combines TRBV18 with TRBJ2-5; D call uncertain. The J call is in doubt because the DNA end fits TRBJ2-7 better. Germline assignment: CDR1 KGHSH and CDR2 LQKENI. CDR3 length: 12 amino acids. The CDR3 region is CASSPGHYEQYF. In DNA, the CDR3 is TGTGCCAGCTCACCTGGGCACTACGAGCAGTACTTC.

The sample holds one count of this clone. V gene TRBV12-5 combines with J gene TRBJ1-1, with 9 bases aligning to TRBD1. Germline CDR1 LGHNT, CDR2 FRNRAP. Unmatched junction bases numbered 4, after V lost 1 base and J lost 1 base. CDR3 size: 16 residues. The CDR3 loop reads CASGLGKGQGNTEAFF. The DNA for the CDR3 is TGTGCTAGTGGTTTGGGCAAGGGACAGGGGAACACTGAAGCTTTCTTT.

The count of this clone is one. V and J are TRBV5-1 and TRBJ2-3; 8 nucleotides line up with TRBD2. CDR1 SGHRS and CDR2 YFSETQ come from the germline V gene. V shed 2 bases, J shed 4 bases, and the junction held 6 bases outside the gene matches. This CDR3 comprises 15 residues. The CDR3 DNA reads as TGCGCCAGCAGCTTACTCGGGACTAGTGCAGATACGCAGTATTTT. It is translated as CASSLLGTSADTQYF.

Note on this clone: The sample holds other DNA sequences that translate to the same CDR3. The gene calls are TRBV5-1 and TRBJ2-5, with D hard to call. Trimming stripped 1 base from V and 5 bases from J, with 3 bases between. CDR1 is SGHRS and CDR2 is YFSETQ in the germline V gene. CDR3 length: 11 amino acids. In DNA form, the CDR3 reads TGCGCCAGCAGCTTGCTGGAGACCCAGTACTTC. As protein: CASSLLETQYF.

This chain uses TRBV4-2 with TRBJ2-3; 9 bases agree with TRBD2. The CDR3 consists of 13 residues. The germline gives CDR1 LGHNA, CDR2 YNFKEQ. The V gene end was trimmed by 4 bases and the J gene end by 9 bases; junction bases not matched to a gene: 5. Here the CDR3 reads CASSPPAGGTQYF. In DNA form, the CDR3 reads TGTGCCAGCAGCCCACCGGCGGGGGGGACGCAGTATTTT.

The V call is TRBV10-1, the J call TRBJ2-6; unclear D gene. This CDR3 region has 17 residues. V lost 4 bases and J lost 0, with 13 bases in between. Looked up from germline, CDR1 is WNHNN and CDR2 is SYGVQD (reference sequence). CDR3 loop: CASSVRVESSGANVLTF. CDR3 coding DNA: TGCGCCAGCAGTGTCCGGGTCGAAAGCTCTGGGGCCAACGTCCTGACTTTC.

V is TRBV7-2 and J is TRBJ2-2; 9 nucleotides agree with TRBD1. Germline CDR1 reads SGHTA; CDR2 reads FQGNSA. The CDR3 totals 14 residues. The V and J ends lost 5 bases and 8 bases, in that order; junction bases with no gene match: 6. The CDR3 DNA reads TGTGCCAGCAGCGGACAGGGGATGGGTGGGGAGCTGTTTTTT. Protein product: CASSGQGMGGELFF.

The chain links TRBV18 to TRBJ2-5, with 8 nucleotides matching TRBD1. Per the germline V gene, CDR1 is KGHSH and CDR2 is LQKENI. CDR3 size: 14 residues. The junction had 8 bases not matched to a gene; V was cut back by 6 bases and J by 5 bases. CDR3 protein: CASSATGVGETQYF. DNA of the CDR3: TGTGCCAGCTCCGCGACAGGGGTGGGCGAGACCCAGTACTTC. Full variable domain (missing parts from reference TRBV18 and TRBJ2-5): NAGVMQNPRHLVRRRGQEARLRCSPMKGHSHVYWYRQLPEEGLKFMVYLQKENIIDESGMPKERFSAEFPKEGPSILRIQQVVRGDSAAYFCASSATGVGETQYFGPGTRLLVL.

The chain uses TRBV11-2 and TRBJ2-7; 7 bases map to TRBD2. Germline-derived CDR1 and CDR2 are SGHAT and FQNNGV. The V and J ends lost 8 bases and 3 bases, in that order; junction bases with no gene match: 13. The CDR3 spans 15 residues. CDR3 in DNA: TGTGCCAGCGGGGAGGGAACCACCAATCTCTACGAGCAGTACTTC. Its protein is CASGEGTTNLYEQYF.

This rearrangement joins TRBV16 to TRBJ2-1; D perhaps matches TRBD1 (5 bases). Per the germline V gene, CDR1 is KGHSY and CDR2 is FQNENV. The V end lost 4 bases, the J end lost 0 bases, and 10 bases lay between the germline ends. This CDR3 has 15 residues. The CDR3 region has the DNA TGTGCCAGCAGCCTCAGGGTCAGCTCCTACAATGAGCAGTTCTTC. As protein: CASSLRVSSYNEQFF.

The V and J genes are TRBV7-2 and TRBJ1-2, with 7 bases aligning to TRBD1. V was clipped by 0 bases and J by 8 bases; unmatched bases: 18. Germline lookup yields CDR1 SGHTA and CDR2 FQGNSA. CDR3 length: 18 amino acids. The CDR3 nucleotides are TGTGCCAGCAGCTTAGCGAGTAGTGCAGGGGGATTTATGCGAGGCTACACCTTC. This translates into CASSLASSAGGFMRGYTF. Full variable domain (remainder filled in from reference TRBV7-2 and TRBJ1-2): GAGVSQSPSNKVTEKGKDVELRCDPISGHTALYWYRQSLGQGLEFLIYFQGNSAPDKSGLPSDRFSAERTGGSVSTLTIQRTQQEDSAVYLCASSLASSAGGFMRGYTFGSGTRLTVV.

The rearrangement joins TRBV6-5 to TRBJ2-3; 10 positions agree with TRBD2. The CDR3 has 15 amino acids. The V gene's germline CDR1 is MNHEY and CDR2 SVGAGI. Unmatched junction bases numbered 10, after V lost 7 bases and J lost 6 bases. CDR3 in amino acids: CASTESGRVEDTQYF. The CDR3 bases are TGTGCCAGCACCGAGAGCGGGAGGGTGGAGGATACGCAGTATTTT.